This TCR beta chain appears in the sequencing data of a study of T cells after yellow fever vaccination. Overall study findings and caveats: A large majority of primary-vaccination clones showed up again after the booster (just under 97% CD4, almost 90% CD8).

Note on this clonotype: Antigen unknown.

TCRdb re-derived calls from the 5' RACE reads in MiXCR, one entry per CDR3 protein. The sample yields about 500,000 distinct CDR3 sequences, approximately 16% seen once. Germline CDR1 reads KGHSH; CDR2 reads LQKENI. This CDR3 is built from 15 residues. V lost 3 bases to trimming and J lost 2 bases; unmatched junction nucleotides: 6. This TCR was sampled from a young man who received the YFV17D yellow fever vaccine. This chain uses TRBV18 with TRBJ2-7, with 8 bases aligning to TRBD1. The sequenced sample was PBMCs, obtained about 5 days after the first yellow fever vaccination. For the CDR3, the DNA is TGTGCCAGCTCACCGGCAGGACAGGGCGCCTACGAGCAGTACGTC. It specifies CASSPAGQGAYEQYV.